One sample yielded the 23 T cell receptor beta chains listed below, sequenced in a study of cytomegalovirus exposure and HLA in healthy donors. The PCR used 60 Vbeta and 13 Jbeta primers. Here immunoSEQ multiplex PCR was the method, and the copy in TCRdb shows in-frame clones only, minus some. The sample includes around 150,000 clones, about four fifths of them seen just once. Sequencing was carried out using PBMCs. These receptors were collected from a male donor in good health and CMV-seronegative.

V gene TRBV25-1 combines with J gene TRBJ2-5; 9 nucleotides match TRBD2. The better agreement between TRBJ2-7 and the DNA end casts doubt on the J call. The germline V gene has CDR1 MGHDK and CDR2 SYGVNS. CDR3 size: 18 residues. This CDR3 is CASSEKRGMAGGSNEQYF. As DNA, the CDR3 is TGTGCCAGCAGTGAAAAACGGGGAATGGCGGGAGGGTCCAACGAGCAGTACTTC.

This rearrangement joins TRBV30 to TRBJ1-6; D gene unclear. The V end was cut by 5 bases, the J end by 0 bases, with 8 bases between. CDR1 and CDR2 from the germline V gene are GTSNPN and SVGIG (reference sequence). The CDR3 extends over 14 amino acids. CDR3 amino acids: CAWELSSYNSPLHF. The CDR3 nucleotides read TGTGCCTGGGAACTGAGCTCCTATAATTCACCCCTCCACTTT.

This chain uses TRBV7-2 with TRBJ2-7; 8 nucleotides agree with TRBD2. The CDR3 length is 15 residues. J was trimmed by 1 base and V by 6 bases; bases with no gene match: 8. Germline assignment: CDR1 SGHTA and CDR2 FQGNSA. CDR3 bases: TGTGCCAGCAGGATAACGGGGGGGGGATCCTACGAGCAGTACTTC. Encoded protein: CASRITGGGSYEQYF.

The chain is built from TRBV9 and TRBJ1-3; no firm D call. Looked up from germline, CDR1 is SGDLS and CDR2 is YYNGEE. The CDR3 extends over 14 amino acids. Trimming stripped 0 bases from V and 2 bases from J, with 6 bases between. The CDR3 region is CASSVAAAGNTIYF. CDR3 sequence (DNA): TGTGCCAGCAGCGTAGCGGCGGCTGGAAACACCATATATTTT.

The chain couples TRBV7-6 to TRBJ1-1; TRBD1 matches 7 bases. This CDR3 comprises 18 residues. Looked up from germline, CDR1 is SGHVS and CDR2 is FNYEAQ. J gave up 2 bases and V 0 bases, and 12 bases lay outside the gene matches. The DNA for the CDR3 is TGTGCCAGCAGCTTAGCGCATCAGGGGACAGCCTTCAACACTGAAGCTTTCTTT. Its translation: CASSLAHQGTAFNTEAFF.

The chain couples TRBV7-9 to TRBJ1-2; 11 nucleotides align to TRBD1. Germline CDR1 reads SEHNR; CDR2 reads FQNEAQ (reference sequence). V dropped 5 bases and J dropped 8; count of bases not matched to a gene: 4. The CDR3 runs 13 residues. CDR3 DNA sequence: TGTGCCAGCAGCAGGACAGGGGGCAACGGCTACACCTTC. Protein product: CASSRTGGNGYTF. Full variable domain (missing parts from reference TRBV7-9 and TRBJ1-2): DTGVSQNPRHKITKRGQNVTFRCDPISEHNRLYWYRQTLGQGPEFLTYFQNEAQLEKSRLLSDRFSAERPKGSFSTLEIQRTEQGDSAMYLCASSRTGGNGYTFGSGTRLTVV.

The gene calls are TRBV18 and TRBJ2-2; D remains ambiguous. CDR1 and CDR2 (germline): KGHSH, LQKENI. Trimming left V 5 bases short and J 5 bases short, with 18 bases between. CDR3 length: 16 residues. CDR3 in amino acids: CASSKRARGETGELFF. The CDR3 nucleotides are TGTGCCAGCTCAAAACGTGCCCGTGGAGAGACCGGGGAGCTGTTTTTT.

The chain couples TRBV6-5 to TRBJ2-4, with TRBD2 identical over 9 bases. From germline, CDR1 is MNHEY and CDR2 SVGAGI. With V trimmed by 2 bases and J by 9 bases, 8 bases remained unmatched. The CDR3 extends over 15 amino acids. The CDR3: CASSYPSGTSLIQYF. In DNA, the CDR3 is TGTGCCAGCAGTTACCCCTCCGGGACTAGCCTCATTCAGTACTTC.

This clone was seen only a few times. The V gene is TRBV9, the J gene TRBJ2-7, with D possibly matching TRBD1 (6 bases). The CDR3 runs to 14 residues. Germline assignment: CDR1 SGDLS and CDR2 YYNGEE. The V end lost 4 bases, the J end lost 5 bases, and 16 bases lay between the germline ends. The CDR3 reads CASSITGTAHEQYF. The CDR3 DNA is TGTGCCAGCAGCATAACAGGGACGGCGCACGAGCAGTACTTC.

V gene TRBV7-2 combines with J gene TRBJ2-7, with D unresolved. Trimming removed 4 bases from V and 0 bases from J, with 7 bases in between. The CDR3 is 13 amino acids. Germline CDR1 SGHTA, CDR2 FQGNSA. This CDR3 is CASSYTASYEQYF. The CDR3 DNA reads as TGTGCCAGCAGCTATACAGCCTCCTACGAGCAGTACTTC.

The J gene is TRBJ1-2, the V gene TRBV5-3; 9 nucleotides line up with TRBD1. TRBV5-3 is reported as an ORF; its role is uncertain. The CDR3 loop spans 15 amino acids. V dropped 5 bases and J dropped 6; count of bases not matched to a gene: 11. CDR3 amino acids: CARRLPGQGSHGYTF. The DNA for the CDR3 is TGTGCCAGAAGACTACCGGGACAGGGTTCTCATGGCTACACCTTC.

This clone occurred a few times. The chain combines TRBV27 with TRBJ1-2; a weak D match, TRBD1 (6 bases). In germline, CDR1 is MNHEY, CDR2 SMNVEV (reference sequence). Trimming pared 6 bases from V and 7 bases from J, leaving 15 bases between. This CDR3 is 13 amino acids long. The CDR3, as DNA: TGTGCCAGCAGCCTGGCGGCAGGGGTTGGCTACACCTTC. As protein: CASSLAAGVGYTF.

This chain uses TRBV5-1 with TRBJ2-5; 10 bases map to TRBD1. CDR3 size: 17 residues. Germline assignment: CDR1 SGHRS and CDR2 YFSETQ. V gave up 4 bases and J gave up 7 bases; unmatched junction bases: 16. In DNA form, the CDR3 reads TGCGCCAGCAGCCTCGGGACAGGGGCTGGTGGTATTGGGACCCAGTACTTC. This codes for CASSLGTGAGGIGTQYF.

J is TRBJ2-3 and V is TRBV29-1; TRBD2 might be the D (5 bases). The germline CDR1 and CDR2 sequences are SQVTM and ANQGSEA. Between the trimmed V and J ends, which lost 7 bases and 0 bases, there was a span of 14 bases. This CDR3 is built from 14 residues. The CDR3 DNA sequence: TGCAGCGCCCTAGCTCAGACCAGCACAGATACGCAGTATTTT. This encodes CSALAQTSTDTQYF.

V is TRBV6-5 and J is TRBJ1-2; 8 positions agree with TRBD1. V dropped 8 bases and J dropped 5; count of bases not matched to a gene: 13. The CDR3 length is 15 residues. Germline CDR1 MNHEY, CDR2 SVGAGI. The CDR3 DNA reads TGTGCCAGCCAGAGACAGGGGCTATTTCCGTATGGCTACACCTTC. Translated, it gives CASQRQGLFPYGYTF.

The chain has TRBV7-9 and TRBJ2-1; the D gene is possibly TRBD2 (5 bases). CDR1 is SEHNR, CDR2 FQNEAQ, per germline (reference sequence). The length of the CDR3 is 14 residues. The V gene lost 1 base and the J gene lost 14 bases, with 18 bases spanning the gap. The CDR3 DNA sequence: TGTGCCAGCAGCTTAGTGGTTCGGGGAGAAGGGAAGTTCTTC. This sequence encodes CASSLVVRGEGKFF.

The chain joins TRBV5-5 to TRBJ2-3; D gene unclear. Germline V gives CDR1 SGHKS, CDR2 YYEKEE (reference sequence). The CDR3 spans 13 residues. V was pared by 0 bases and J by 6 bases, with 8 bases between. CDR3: CASSLVSVDTQYF. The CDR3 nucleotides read TGTGCCAGCAGCTTGGTTAGTGTGGATACGCAGTATTTT.

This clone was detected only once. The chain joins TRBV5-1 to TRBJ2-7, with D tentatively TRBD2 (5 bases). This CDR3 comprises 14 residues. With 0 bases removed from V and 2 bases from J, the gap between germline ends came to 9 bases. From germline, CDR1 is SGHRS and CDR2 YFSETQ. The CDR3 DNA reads TGCGCCAGCAGCTTGGGGACTGATACCTACGAGCAGTACTTC. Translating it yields CASSLGTDTYEQYF.

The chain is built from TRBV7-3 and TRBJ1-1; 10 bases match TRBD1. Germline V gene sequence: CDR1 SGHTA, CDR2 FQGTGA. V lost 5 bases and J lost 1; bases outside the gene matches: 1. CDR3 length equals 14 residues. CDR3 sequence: CASSRDRGNTEAFF. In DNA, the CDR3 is TGTGCCAGCAGCCGGGACAGGGGGAACACTGAAGCTTTCTTT.

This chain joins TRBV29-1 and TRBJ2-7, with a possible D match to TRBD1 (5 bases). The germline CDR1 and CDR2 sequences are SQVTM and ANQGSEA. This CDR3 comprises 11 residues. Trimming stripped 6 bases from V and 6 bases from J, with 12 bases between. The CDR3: CSVPQGTEQYF. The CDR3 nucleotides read TGCAGCGTACCCCAGGGAACCGAGCAGTACTTC.

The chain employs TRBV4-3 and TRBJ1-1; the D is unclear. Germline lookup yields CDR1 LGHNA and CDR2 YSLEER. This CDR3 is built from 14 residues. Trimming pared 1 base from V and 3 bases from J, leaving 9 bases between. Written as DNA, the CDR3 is TGCGCCAGCAGCCAAGTGAACGAGTACACTGAAGCTTTCTTT. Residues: CASSQVNEYTEAFF.

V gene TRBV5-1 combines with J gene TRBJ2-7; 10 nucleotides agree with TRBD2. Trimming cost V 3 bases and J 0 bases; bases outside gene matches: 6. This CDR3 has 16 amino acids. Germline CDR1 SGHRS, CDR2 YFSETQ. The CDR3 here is CASSSTSGASSYEQYF. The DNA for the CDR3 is TGCGCCAGCAGCTCTACTAGCGGGGCGAGCTCCTACGAGCAGTACTTC.

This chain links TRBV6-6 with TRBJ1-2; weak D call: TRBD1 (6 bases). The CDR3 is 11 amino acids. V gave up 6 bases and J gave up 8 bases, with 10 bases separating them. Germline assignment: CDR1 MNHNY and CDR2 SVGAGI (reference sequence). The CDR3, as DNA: TGTGCCAGCAGCAGGGGCTGGGGCTACACCTTC. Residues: CASSRGWGYTF.